Each of the 2 T cell receptor beta chains below was sequenced from the same sample in a study of T cells expressing NK-cell markers (dated by TCRdb to 2020 to 2021). Libraries were prepared through 5' RACE. Sequenced using an Illumina HiSeq 2000. The reads went through TCRdb reprocessing, and each CDR3 protein sequence gets one entry with no DNA. This sample's table carries a few hundred thousand distinct CDR3 sequences. Clones ranked in the top ten supply roughly 5.4% of the sample. Sequencing was performed on blood T cells: a sorted CD56 or NKG2C T cell subset, CD4+ or CD8+ T cells, or bulk PBMC T cells (not recorded which). All receptors come from a man aged 18-70 years in good health.

The gene calls are TRBV6-2 or TRBV6-3 and TRBJ2-3; the D call of TRBD1 rests on TCRdb alone, since no DNA is present to check it. This CDR3 has 15 residues. Germline loops: CDR1 MNHEY, CDR2 SVGEGT. CDR3 residues: CASSYEGGRTDTQYF.

V is TRBV9 and J is TRBJ2-5; the D call of TRBD2 rests on TCRdb alone, since no DNA is present to check it. The CDR3 consists of 16 residues. Germline V gene data show CDR1 as SGDLS and CDR2 as YYNGEE. This CDR3 is CASSVARSGRDETQYF.